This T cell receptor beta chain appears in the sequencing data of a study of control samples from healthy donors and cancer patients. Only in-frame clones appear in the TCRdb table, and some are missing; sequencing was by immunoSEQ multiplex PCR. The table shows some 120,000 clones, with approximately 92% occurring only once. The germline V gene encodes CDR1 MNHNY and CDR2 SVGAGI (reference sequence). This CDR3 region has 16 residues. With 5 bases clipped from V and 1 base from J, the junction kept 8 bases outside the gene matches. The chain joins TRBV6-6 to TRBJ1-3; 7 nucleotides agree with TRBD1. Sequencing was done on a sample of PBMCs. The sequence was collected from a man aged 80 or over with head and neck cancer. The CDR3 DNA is TGTGCCAGCAGTAGGGGACAGTCAAGGTCTGGAAACACCATATATTTT. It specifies CASSRGQSRSGNTIYF.